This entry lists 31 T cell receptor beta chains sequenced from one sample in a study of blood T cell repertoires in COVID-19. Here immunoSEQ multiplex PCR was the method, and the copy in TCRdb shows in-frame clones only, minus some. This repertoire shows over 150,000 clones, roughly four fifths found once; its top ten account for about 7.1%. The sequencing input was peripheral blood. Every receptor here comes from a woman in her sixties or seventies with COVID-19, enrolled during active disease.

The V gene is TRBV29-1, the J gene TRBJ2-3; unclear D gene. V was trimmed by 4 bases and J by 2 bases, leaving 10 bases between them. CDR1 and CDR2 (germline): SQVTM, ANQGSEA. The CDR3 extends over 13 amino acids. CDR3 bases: TGCAGCGTTGCGCAGGTTGCCACAGATACGCAGTATTTT. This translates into CSVAQVATDTQYF.

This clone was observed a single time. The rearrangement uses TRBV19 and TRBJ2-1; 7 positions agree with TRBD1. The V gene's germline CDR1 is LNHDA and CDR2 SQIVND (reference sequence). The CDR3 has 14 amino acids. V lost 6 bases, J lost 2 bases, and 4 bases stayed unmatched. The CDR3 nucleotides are TGTGCCAGTAGGAAGGGGGCCACCTACAATGAGCAGTTCTTC. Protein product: CASRKGATYNEQFF.

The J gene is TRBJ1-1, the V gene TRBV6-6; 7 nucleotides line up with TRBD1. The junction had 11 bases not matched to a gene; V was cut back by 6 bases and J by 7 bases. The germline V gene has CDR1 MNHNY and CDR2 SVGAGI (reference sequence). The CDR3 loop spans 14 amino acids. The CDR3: CASRRDSGGNEAFF. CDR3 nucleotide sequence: TGTGCCAGCAGGAGGGACAGCGGAGGTAATGAAGCTTTCTTT.

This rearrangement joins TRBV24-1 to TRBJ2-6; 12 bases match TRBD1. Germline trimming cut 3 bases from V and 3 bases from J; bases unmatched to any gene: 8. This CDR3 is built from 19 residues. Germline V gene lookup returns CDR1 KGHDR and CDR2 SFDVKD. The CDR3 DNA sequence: TGTGCCACCAGTGATACCGGGACAGGGGGCGGTCATGGGGCCAACGTCCTGACTTTC. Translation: CATSDTGTGGGHGANVLTF.

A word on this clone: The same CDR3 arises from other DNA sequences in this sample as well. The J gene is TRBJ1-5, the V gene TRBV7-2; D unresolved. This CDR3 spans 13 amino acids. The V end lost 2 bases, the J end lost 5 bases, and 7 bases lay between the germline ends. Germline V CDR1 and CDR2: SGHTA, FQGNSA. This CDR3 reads CASSLQEDQPQHF. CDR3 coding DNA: TGTGCCAGCAGCTTACAGGAGGATCAGCCCCAGCATTTT.

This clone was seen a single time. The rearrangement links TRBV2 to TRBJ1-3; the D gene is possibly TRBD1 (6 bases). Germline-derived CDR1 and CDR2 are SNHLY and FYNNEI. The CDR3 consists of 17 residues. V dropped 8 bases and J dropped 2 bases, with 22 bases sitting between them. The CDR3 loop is CASSGHRAGVAGNTIYF. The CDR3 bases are TGTGCCAGCTCTGGTCACAGGGCGGGGGTGGCTGGAAACACCATATATTTT.

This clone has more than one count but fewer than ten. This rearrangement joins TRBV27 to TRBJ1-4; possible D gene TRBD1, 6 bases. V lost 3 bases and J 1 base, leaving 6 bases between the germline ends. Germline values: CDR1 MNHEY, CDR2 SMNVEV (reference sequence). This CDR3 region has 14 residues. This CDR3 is CASSFRGTNEKLFF. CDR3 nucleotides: TGTGCCAGCAGTTTCAGGGGAACTAATGAAAAACTGTTTTTT.

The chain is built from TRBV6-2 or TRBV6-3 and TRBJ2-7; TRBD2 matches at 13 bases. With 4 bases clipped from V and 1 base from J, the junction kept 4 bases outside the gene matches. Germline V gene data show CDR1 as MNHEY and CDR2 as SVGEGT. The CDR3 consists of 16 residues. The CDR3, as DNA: TGTGCCAGCAGTTTTCAGACTAGCGGGAGGTCCTACGAGCAGTACTTC. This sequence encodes CASSFQTSGRSYEQYF.

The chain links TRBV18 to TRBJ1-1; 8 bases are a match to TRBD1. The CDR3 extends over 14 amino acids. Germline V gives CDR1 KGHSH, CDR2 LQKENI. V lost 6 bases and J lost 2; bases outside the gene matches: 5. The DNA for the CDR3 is TGTGCCAGCTCCCCCGACAGGGGCAACACTGAAGCTTTCTTT. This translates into CASSPDRGNTEAFF.

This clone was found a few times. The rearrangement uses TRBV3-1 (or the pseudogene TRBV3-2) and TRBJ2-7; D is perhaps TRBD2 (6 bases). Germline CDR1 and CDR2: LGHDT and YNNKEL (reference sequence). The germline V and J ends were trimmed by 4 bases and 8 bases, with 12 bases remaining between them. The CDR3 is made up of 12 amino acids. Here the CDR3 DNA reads TGTGCCAGCAGCCCCCGAGCGGGCCAGCAGTACTTC. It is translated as CASSPRAGQQYF.

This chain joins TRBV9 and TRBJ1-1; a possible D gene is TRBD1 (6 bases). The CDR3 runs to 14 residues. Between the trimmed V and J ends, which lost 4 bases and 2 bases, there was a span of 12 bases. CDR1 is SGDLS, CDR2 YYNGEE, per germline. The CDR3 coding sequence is TGTGCCAGCAGCCCCGGACAGCGAAACACTGAAGCTTTCTTT. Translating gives CASSPGQRNTEAFF.

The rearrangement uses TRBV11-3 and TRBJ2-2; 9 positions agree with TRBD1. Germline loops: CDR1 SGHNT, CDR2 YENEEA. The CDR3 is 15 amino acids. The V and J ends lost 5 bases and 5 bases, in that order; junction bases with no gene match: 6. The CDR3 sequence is CASSIRQGGTGELFF. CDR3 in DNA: TGTGCCAGCAGCATAAGACAGGGGGGGACCGGGGAGCTGTTTTTT.

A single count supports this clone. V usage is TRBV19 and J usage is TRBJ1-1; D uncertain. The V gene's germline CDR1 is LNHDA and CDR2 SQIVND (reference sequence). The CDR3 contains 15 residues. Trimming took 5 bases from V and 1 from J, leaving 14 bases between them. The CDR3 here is CASSPVSTGNTEAFF. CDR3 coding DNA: TGTGCCAGTAGTCCTGTGTCGACGGGGAACACTGAAGCTTTCTTT.

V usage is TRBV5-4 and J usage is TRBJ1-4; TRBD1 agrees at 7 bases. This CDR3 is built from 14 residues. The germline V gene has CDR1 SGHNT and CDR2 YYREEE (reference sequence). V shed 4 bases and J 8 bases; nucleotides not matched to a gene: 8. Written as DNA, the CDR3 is TGTGCCAGCAGCCGCGAACAGGGGACGGAAAAACTGTTTTTT. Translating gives CASSREQGTEKLFF.

The CDR3 DNA follows: TGTGCCAGCACAGGGGCAGAGACCCAGTACTTC. Translation: CASTGAETQYF. The gene calls are TRBV2 and TRBJ2-5; weak D call: TRBD1 (6 bases). The CDR3 totals 11 residues. Per germline, CDR1 SNHLY and CDR2 FYNNEI. Trimming stripped 7 bases from V and 4 bases from J, with 7 bases between.

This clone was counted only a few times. CDR3 region: CSVEFRERGETQYF. CDR3 sequence (DNA): TGCAGCGTTGAATTCCGGGAGCGGGGAGAGACCCAGTACTTC. The chain carries TRBV29-1 and TRBJ2-5, with TRBD2 matching 7 bases. Trimming removed 2 bases from V and 4 bases from J; junction bases left unmatched: 7. Germline lookup yields CDR1 SQVTM and CDR2 ANQGSEA. This CDR3 is 14 amino acids long.

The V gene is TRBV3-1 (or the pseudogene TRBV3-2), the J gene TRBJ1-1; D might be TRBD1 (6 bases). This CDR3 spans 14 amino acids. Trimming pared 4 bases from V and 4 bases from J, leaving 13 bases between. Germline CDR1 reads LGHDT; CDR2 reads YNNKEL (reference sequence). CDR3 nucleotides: TGTGCCAGCAGCCGCGAAGGACAGAGCACTGAAGCTTTCTTT. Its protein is CASSREGQSTEAFF.

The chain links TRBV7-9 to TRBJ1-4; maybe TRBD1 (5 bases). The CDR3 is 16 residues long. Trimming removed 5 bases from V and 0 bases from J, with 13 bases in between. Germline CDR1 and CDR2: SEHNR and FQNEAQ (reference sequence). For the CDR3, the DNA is TGTGCCAGCAGCCTGGGAGGGACCGCAACTAATGAAAAACTGTTTTTT. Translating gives CASSLGGTATNEKLFF.

Here the CDR3 reads CASSPRLAGSLGNIQYF. CDR3 DNA: TGTGCCAGCAGCCCGCGACTAGCGGGGAGCCTTGGAAACATTCAGTACTTC. The chain recombines TRBV5-8 with TRBJ2-4; 11 bases are shared with TRBD2. V lost 4 bases to trimming and J lost 6 bases; unmatched junction nucleotides: 12. Germline-derived CDR1 and CDR2 are SGHTS and YDEGEE. The CDR3 totals 17 residues.

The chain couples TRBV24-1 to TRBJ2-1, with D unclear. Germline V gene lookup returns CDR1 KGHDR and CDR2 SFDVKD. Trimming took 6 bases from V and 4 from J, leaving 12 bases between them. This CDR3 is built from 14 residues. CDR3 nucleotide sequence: TGTGCCACCAGTACAGCAGGCAGATACAATGAGCAGTTCTTC. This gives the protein CATSTAGRYNEQFF.

The CDR3 coding sequence is TGTGCCTCCGGCGGGTTCTTAAACACCATATATTTT. Translation: CASGGFLNTIYF. J is TRBJ1-3 and V is TRBV10-3; D remains unclear. Looked up from germline, CDR1 is ENHRY and CDR2 is SYGVKD. The CDR3 totals 12 residues. V shed 11 bases and J shed 6 bases, with 14 bases lying between them.

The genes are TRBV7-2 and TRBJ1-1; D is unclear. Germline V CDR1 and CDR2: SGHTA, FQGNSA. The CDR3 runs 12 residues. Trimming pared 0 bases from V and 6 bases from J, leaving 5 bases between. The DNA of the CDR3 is TGTGCCAGCAGCTTAGCGCGTCCTGAAGCTTTCTTT. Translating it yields CASSLARPEAFF.

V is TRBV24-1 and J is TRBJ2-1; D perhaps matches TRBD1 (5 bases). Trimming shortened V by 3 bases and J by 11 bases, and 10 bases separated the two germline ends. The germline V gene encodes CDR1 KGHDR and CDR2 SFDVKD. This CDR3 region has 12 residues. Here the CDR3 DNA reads TGTGCCACCAGTGATGTGGACAACCAGCAGTTCTTC. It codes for CATSDVDNQQFF.

CDR3 nucleotide sequence: TGCGCCAGCAAGGCGGGAGGCACAGATACGCAGTATTTT. Its translation is CASKAGGTDTQYF. The chain combines TRBV5-1 with TRBJ2-3; 7 nucleotides match TRBD2. Germline CDR1 and CDR2: SGHRS and YFSETQ. V lost 6 bases, J lost 1 base, and 2 bases stayed unmatched. The CDR3 totals 13 residues.

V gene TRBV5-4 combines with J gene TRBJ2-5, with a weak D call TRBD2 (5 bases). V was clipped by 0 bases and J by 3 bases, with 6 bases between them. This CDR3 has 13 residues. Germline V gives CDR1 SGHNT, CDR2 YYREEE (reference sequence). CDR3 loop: CASSLAREETQYF. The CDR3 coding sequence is TGTGCCAGCAGCTTGGCGAGGGAAGAGACCCAGTACTTC.

The CDR3 DNA sequence: TGTGCCAGCAGCTTGAGGGTATTCACCCAGTACTTC. Translation gives CASSLRVFTQYF. J is TRBJ2-5 and V is TRBV7-2, with D tentatively TRBD2 (5 bases). The germline V and J ends were trimmed by 3 bases and 8 bases, with 10 bases remaining between them. CDR1 is SGHTA and CDR2 is FQGNSA in the germline V gene. This CDR3 is built from 12 residues. Using reference TRBV7-2 and TRBJ2-5 for the parts outside the CDR3, the full variable domain is GAGVSQSPSNKVTEKGKDVELRCDPISGHTALYWYRQSLGQGLEFLIYFQGNSAPDKSGLPSDRFSAERTGGSVSTLTIQRTQQEDSAVYLCASSLRVFTQYFGPGTRLLVL.

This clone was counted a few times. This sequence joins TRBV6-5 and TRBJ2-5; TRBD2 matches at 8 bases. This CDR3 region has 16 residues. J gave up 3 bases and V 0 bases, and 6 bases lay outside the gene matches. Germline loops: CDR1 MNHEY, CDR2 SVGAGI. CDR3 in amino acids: CASSYSYATSEETQYF. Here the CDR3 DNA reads TGTGCCAGCAGTTACTCGTACGCGACTAGCGAAGAGACCCAGTACTTC.

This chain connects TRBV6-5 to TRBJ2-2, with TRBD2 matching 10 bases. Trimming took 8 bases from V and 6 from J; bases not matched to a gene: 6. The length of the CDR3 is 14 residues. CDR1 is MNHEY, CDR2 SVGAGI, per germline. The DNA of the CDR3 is TGTGCCAGCCAACTTCTAGCGGGAGCCGGGGAGCTGTTTTTT. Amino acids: CASQLLAGAGELFF.

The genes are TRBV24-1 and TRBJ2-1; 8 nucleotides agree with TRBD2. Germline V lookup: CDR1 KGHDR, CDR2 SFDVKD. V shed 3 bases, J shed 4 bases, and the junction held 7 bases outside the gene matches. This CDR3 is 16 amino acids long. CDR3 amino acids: CATSDPGGATYNEQFF. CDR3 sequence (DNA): TGTGCCACCAGTGATCCGGGGGGGGCCACTTACAATGAGCAGTTCTTC.

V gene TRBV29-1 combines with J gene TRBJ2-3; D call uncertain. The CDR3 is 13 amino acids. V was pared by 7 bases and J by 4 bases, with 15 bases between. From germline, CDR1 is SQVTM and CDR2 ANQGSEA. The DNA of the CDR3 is TGCAGCGCAGTCCCCGTAGCACCAGATACGCAGTATTTT. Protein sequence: CSAVPVAPDTQYF.

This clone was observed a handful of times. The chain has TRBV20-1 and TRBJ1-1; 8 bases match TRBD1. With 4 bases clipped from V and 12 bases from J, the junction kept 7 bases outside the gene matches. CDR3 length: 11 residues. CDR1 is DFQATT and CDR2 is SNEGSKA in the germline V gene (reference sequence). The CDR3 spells CSATPDREPFF. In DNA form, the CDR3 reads TGCAGTGCTACCCCGGACAGGGAACCTTTCTTT.